This T cell receptor beta chain was obtained from a study of blood T cells in healthy people across ages. Study-wide context: Template switching captured about one barcoded beta molecule per two T cells. Study conclusions and caveats: When one million T cells were used, diversity estimates were thought to be underestimates. PBMCs went unsorted, and a conclusive naive versus antigen-experienced comparison was therefore prevented.

This clonotype has more than one count but fewer than ten. What it recognizes is unknown. The authors ran a second PCR of about 6 to 11 cycles using a sample-barcoded 5' primer and a J-beta primer mix. One entry per CDR3 protein results from TCRdb running MiXCR on the 5' RACE reads. The table records some 930,000 distinct CDR3 sequences, around 29% of them present only once. CDR1 and CDR2 from the germline V gene are MDHEN and SYDVKM. Trimming removed 8 bases from V and 1 base from J; junction bases left unmatched: 14. This CDR3 is 17 amino acids long. These data were also filed under a second study, of T cells of mothers and their children.

Sequencing was carried out using blood. This receptor was taken from a woman in her forties in good health. The chain recombines TRBV28 with TRBJ2-3, with 8 bases identical to TRBD2. The CDR3, as DNA: TGTGCCAGCGTCGACGCAGGCGGGGGGCTTCGCACAGATACGCAGTATTTT. This sequence encodes CASVDAGGGLRTDTQYF. Full variable domain (outside the CDR3, taken from reference TRBV28 and TRBJ2-3): DVKVTQSSRYLVKRTGEKVFLECVQDMDHENMFWYRQDPGLGLRLIYFSYDVKMKEKGDIPEGYSVSREKKERFSLILESASTNQTSMYLCASVDAGGGLRTDTQYFGPGTRLTVL.